The source of this T cell receptor (beta chain) is a study of metastatic and nonmetastatic thyroid tumors. At the level of the study: Repertoires were compared across blood and tumor or nodule tissue from malignant and benign thyroid patients. Study-level points and caveats: It was reportedly found that TCR beta diversity was significantly higher in malignant thyroid tumors than in benign nodules, a difference seen in both blood and tumor samples.

Note on this clone: As yet, its antigen is unknown.

Germline loops: CDR1 LGHNA, CDR2 YNFKEQ. The V and J ends lost 0 bases and 0 bases respectively, with 15 bases between them. This CDR3 is built from 18 residues. No patient had received any treatment before thyroid surgery. Under the authors' procedure: Researchers built a distant-metastasis classifier for papillary thyroid cancer that drew on CDR3 differences across clinicopathological groups. TCRdb reprocessed the PCR reads via MiXCR. The authors' filters were not applied to this entry. The sample shows tens of thousands of clones, 12% of them seen only once. Sample: tumor tissue. This TCR derives from a female donor with papillary thyroid cancer or a benign thyroid nodule (not recorded which). Some clones in this sample may be carry-over from other donors' samples. V and J are TRBV4-2 and TRBJ2-1; perhaps D is TRBD1 or TRBD2 (5 bases each). The CDR3 region is CASSQEFGTPRSYNEQFF. The CDR3 DNA reads as TGTGCCAGCAGCCAAGAATTCGGGACCCCCCGCTCCTACAATGAGCAGTTCTTC.